A single sample is the source of the 25 T cell receptor beta chains below, sequenced in a study of T-cell reconstitution after alpha-beta-depleted transplantation in children. A library of TCRbeta sequences, prepared with unique molecular identifiers, was generated. TCRdb fed the PCR reads into MiXCR, producing one record per CDR3 protein. The sample includes about 260,000 distinct CDR3 sequences, around 10% of them seen just once. The sequenced sample was peripheral blood, obtained 180 days after TCRalphabeta/CD19-depleted stem cell transplant. The receptors derive from a male patient aged 2-10 years who had a stem cell transplant for chronic granulomatous disease, so the T cells may come from the graft donor.

This clonotype was seen ten or more times. J is TRBJ2-7 and V is TRBV12-3 or TRBV12-4; D may be TRBD1 (6 bases). Trimming removed 6 bases at V and 6 bases at J, with 12 bases between. This CDR3 region has 12 residues. The CDR3 spells CASSPQGSEQYF. Written as DNA, the CDR3 is TGTGCCAGCAGCCCCCAGGGGAGCGAGCAGTACTTC.

In this sample, this clonotype turned up many times. This chain uses TRBV5-1 with TRBJ2-3; D uncertain. The CDR3 is 16 residues long. From germline, CDR1 is SGHRS and CDR2 YFSETQ. With 3 bases removed from V and 4 bases from J, the gap between germline ends came to 18 bases. CDR3 region: CASSSHTPTWSDTQYF. The CDR3 DNA sequence: TGCGCCAGCAGCTCACATACCCCGACGTGGTCAGATACGCAGTATTTT.

At least ten counts were recorded for this clonotype. This rearrangement joins TRBV18 to TRBJ2-1, with 10 bases lining up with TRBD1. The germline V gene encodes CDR1 KGHSH and CDR2 LQKENI. The trim removed 7 bases at V and 7 bases at J, leaving 28 bases unmatched. The CDR3 runs to 21 residues. CDR3 in amino acids: CASFTGTGDSLTIRKGNEQFF. The CDR3 nucleotides read TGTGCCAGCTTCACCGGGACAGGGGACAGTTTGACAATCCGAAAAGGGAATGAGCAGTTCTTC.

This clonotype was picked up many times. The chain joins TRBV5-1 to TRBJ2-2; D is ambiguous. V was cut by 0 bases and J by 0 bases, with 9 bases left in between. Per the germline V gene, CDR1 is SGHRS and CDR2 is YFSETQ. This CDR3 has 16 residues. DNA of the CDR3: TGCGCCAGCAGCTTGGGATACAGCACGAACACCGGGGAGCTGTTTTTT. Encoded protein: CASSLGYSTNTGELFF.

This clonotype showed up many times. The V and J genes are TRBV4-3 and TRBJ2-4; D not certain. Germline CDR1 reads LGHNA; CDR2 reads YSLEER. V was clipped by 0 bases and J by 8 bases, with 17 bases between them. This CDR3 contains 16 residues. CDR3 nucleotides: TGCGCCAGCAGCCAAGAAGTTCTGCGAGATACATACATTCAGTACTTC. The encoded protein is CASSQEVLRDTYIQYF.

This clonotype was counted ten times or more. The genes are TRBV6-5 and TRBJ1-2, with D unresolved. The CDR3 is 14 amino acids. From germline, CDR1 is MNHEY and CDR2 SVGAGI. V was shortened by 2 bases and J by 0 bases, with 7 bases between the two germline ends. The CDR3 loop reads CASSYLDANYGYTF. The CDR3 region has the DNA TGTGCCAGCAGTTACCTGGACGCTAACTATGGCTACACCTTC.

This chain joins TRBV18 and TRBJ2-7, with D possibly matching TRBD1 (5 bases). CDR1 is KGHSH, CDR2 LQKENI, per germline. This CDR3 is 16 amino acids long. Between the trimmed V and J ends, which lost 1 base and 2 bases, there was a span of 15 bases. The CDR3 sequence: CASSPQLSGKTYEQYF. The CDR3 bases are TGTGCCAGCTCACCACAGTTATCAGGGAAGACCTACGAGCAGTACTTC. Using reference TRBV18 and TRBJ2-7 for the parts outside the CDR3, the full variable domain is NAGVMQNPRHLVRRRGQEARLRCSPMKGHSHVYWYRQLPEEGLKFMVYLQKENIIDESGMPKERFSAEFPKEGPSILRIQQVVRGDSAAYFCASSPQLSGKTYEQYFGPGTRLTVT.

Points on this clonotype: A read error is possible here, since a much larger clone lies one base away. The CDR3 end shows no conserved phenylalanine or tryptophan, and so a read error is likely. This rearrangement joins TRBV10-3 to TRBJ2-7; D perhaps matches TRBD2 (7 bases). Germline CDR1 is ENHRY and CDR2 is SYGVKD. The CDR3 length is 12 residues. The V end lost 7 bases, the J end lost 5 bases, and 12 bases lay between the germline ends. The CDR3 nucleotides are TGTGCCATCAAAAGGGGGGGAGACGAGCAGTACTTA. The encoded protein is CAIKRGGDEQYL.

This clonotype came up many times. CDR3 protein: CATDSGNYEQYF. CDR3 bases: TGTGCTACAGACAGCGGCAACTACGAGCAGTACTTC. V usage is TRBV6-2 or TRBV6-3 and J usage is TRBJ2-7; D is tentatively TRBD1 or TRBD2 (5 bases each). The CDR3 has 12 residues. Germline CDR1 reads MNHEY; CDR2 reads SVGEGT.

This clonotype was counted many times. This chain joins TRBV20-1 and TRBJ1-6, with TRBD1 matching 7 bases. The CDR3 has 15 amino acids. The germline V gene encodes CDR1 DFQATT and CDR2 SNEGSKA (reference sequence). V was clipped by 7 bases and J by 6 bases; unmatched bases: 12. CDR3 sequence reads: CSVRTSQGRNSPLHF. The CDR3 DNA is TGCAGTGTCCGAACCTCACAGGGGCGTAATTCACCCCTCCACTTT.

This clonotype came up many times. This chain joins TRBV7-9 and TRBJ2-7; D not certain. The germline V and J ends were trimmed by 2 bases and 3 bases, with 11 bases remaining between them. Germline CDR1 reads SEHNR; CDR2 reads FQNEAQ (reference sequence). The CDR3 runs to 14 residues. DNA of the CDR3: TGTGCCAGCAGCTTACGTATAGGAAACTACGAGCAGTACTTC. As protein: CASSLRIGNYEQYF.

This clonotype was counted ten times or more. This sequence joins TRBV20-1 and TRBJ2-7; 10 positions match TRBD1. This CDR3 spans 11 amino acids. With V trimmed by 6 bases and J by 12 bases, 8 bases remained unmatched. Germline lookup yields CDR1 DFQATT and CDR2 SNEGSKA (reference sequence). The chain's CDR3 is CSATGTGDSYF. CDR3 sequence (DNA): TGCAGTGCCACCGGGACAGGGGATTCGTACTTC.

This clonotype appeared a few times. J is TRBJ2-2 and V is TRBV11-1, with a weak D call TRBD2 (6 bases). The V end lost 2 bases, the J end lost 1 base, and 11 bases lay between the germline ends. Germline V gene sequence: CDR1 SGHAT, CDR2 FQDESV (reference sequence). CDR3 length: 16 residues. In DNA form, the CDR3 reads TGTGCCAGCAGCTTACCTTCCGGGAGGAACACCGGGGAGCTGTTTTTT. Its protein is CASSLPSGRNTGELFF.

The sample holds a few counts of this clonotype. The chain carries TRBV18 and TRBJ2-3, with D unclear. The germline V gene encodes CDR1 KGHSH and CDR2 LQKENI. Between the trimmed V and J ends, which lost 4 bases and 5 bases, there was a span of 13 bases. The length of the CDR3 is 14 residues. DNA for the CDR3: TGTGCCAGCTCACGTGTACCGCCCCAAGATACGCAGTATTTT. Residues: CASSRVPPQDTQYF.

This clonotype was found many times. V gene TRBV5-1 combines with J gene TRBJ2-1, with TRBD1 matching 11 bases. Looked up from germline, CDR1 is SGHRS and CDR2 is YFSETQ. V trimming: 0 bases; J trimming: 9 bases; junction bases outside the gene matches: 8. The CDR3 loop spans 16 amino acids. For the CDR3, the DNA is TGCGCCAGCAGCTTGGCCCCCGGGACAGGGGGTAGTGAGCAGTTCTTC. Protein product: CASSLAPGTGGSEQFF.

This rearrangement joins TRBV12-3 or TRBV12-4 to TRBJ2-4; D gene ambiguous. The CDR3 spans 14 residues. Trimming shortened V by 6 bases and J by 0 bases, and 9 bases separated the two germline ends. CDR3 sequence reads: CASRRGIAKNIQYF. CDR3 nucleotide sequence: TGTGCCAGCAGACGAGGAATAGCCAAAAACATTCAGTACTTC.

This clonotype appeared a few times. The chain is built from TRBV6-1 and TRBJ2-2; perhaps TRBD1 as D (5 bases). The CDR3 contains 15 residues. CDR1 MNHNS and CDR2 SASEGT come from the germline V gene. V was trimmed by 7 bases and J by 2 bases, leaving 14 bases between them. The CDR3 protein is CASTFLGANTGELFF. The CDR3 DNA sequence: TGTGCCAGCACCTTCCTAGGGGCTAACACCGGGGAGCTGTTTTTT.

Comments on this clonotype: Possible read error: a much larger clone is one base away. The chain recombines TRBV29-1 with TRBJ2-7; D possibly matches TRBD1 or TRBD2 (5 bases each). Germline V gene data show CDR1 as SQVTM and CDR2 as ANQGSEA. CDR3 size: 13 residues. In DNA, the CDR3 is TGCAGCGTTGACCGGGACGGAACCTACAAGCAGTACTTC. Amino acid sequence: CSVDRDGTYKQYF.

In its sample, this clonotype was seen many times. The chain is built from TRBV20-1 and TRBJ1-4; 7 bases line up with TRBD1. Germline CDR1 reads DFQATT; CDR2 reads SNEGSKA (reference sequence). There are 15 residues in the CDR3. The J segment lost 1 base and the V segment lost 5 bases, leaving 7 bases of the junction unmatched. CDR3: CSASKGAGTNEKLFF. In nucleotides, the CDR3 is TGCAGTGCTTCGAAGGGGGCTGGAACTAATGAAAAACTGTTTTTT.

There are many counts of this clonotype. The chain couples TRBV7-2 to TRBJ1-3; 9 nucleotides line up with TRBD1. CDR1 is SGHTA, CDR2 FQGNSA, per germline. V lost 7 bases to trimming and J lost 2 bases; unmatched junction nucleotides: 6. This CDR3 contains 15 residues. CDR3: CASNLQGAAGNTIYF. In DNA form, the CDR3 reads TGTGCCAGCAACCTACAGGGGGCTGCTGGAAACACCATATATTTT.

At least ten counts were recorded for this clonotype. The chain joins TRBV28 to TRBJ2-1, with 8 nucleotides matching TRBD2. CDR1 MDHEN and CDR2 SYDVKM come from the germline V gene. The CDR3 is 16 amino acids. V gave up 2 bases and J gave up 5 bases; unmatched junction bases: 8. The CDR3 loop reads CASSLLSGAGDNEQFF. As DNA, the CDR3 is TGTGCCAGCAGTTTACTTAGCGGGGCTGGTGACAATGAGCAGTTCTTC. The full variable domain, in which reference TRBV28 and TRBJ2-1 provide the parts outside the CDR3, is DVKVTQSSRYLVKRTGEKVFLECVQDMDHENMFWYRQDPGLGLRLIYFSYDVKMKEKGDIPEGYSVSREKKERFSLILESASTNQTSMYLCASSLLSGAGDNEQFFGPGTRLTVL.

This clonotype was detected many times. The J gene is TRBJ2-1, the V gene TRBV10-3, with TRBD2 matching 11 bases. V was clipped by 4 bases and J by 4 bases; unmatched bases: 0. Germline V lookup: CDR1 ENHRY, CDR2 SYGVKD. The CDR3 contains 14 residues. CDR3 nucleotide sequence: TGTGCCATCAGTGGGACTAGCGGGTACAATGAGCAGTTCTTC. It codes for CAISGTSGYNEQFF.

This clonotype was recorded at least ten times. V and J are TRBV28 and TRBJ1-2; D is uncertain. Germline-derived CDR1 and CDR2 are MDHEN and SYDVKM. Trimming left V 6 bases short and J 3 bases short, with 8 bases between. The CDR3 has 12 amino acids. The CDR3 DNA sequence: TGTGCCAGCAGGATGATAGACTATGGCTACACCTTC. Amino acid sequence: CASRMIDYGYTF.

This clonotype occurred many times. This chain connects TRBV5-1 to TRBJ2-1, with no clear D. Trimming removed 0 bases from V and 6 bases from J, with 7 bases in between. Per the germline V gene, CDR1 is SGHRS and CDR2 is YFSETQ. The CDR3 loop spans 13 amino acids. The chain's CDR3 is CASSLAQRNEQFF. CDR3 sequence (DNA): TGCGCCAGCAGCTTGGCTCAGCGCAATGAGCAGTTCTTC.

This clonotype was seen many times. The V gene is TRBV27, the J gene TRBJ2-7; unclear D gene. V gave up 2 bases and J gave up 3 bases, with 14 bases separating them. The CDR3 is made up of 15 amino acids. In germline, CDR1 is MNHEY, CDR2 SMNVEV (reference sequence). The CDR3 reads CASSLRPAVRYEQYF. CDR3 DNA: TGTGCCAGCAGTTTAAGGCCAGCAGTTCGCTACGAGCAGTACTTC.